This TCR beta chain was recovered during a study of T-cell memory formation after mild COVID-19. Each CDR3 protein is one row after TCRdb ran MiXCR on the 5' RACE reads. The repertoire includes fewer than 250,000 distinct CDR3 sequences, 15% of them detected once, and 2% to 2.5% sits in the top ten. The germline V and J ends were trimmed by 3 bases and 2 bases, with 15 bases remaining between them. This CDR3 has 16 amino acids. Germline CDR1 SGHKS, CDR2 YYEKEE (reference sequence). This clonotype was seen repeatedly, ten times or more. This sequence originates from an adult woman who had mild COVID-19 (a few samples of this study predate the infection). Cell type and time point are not known. Sample: PBMCs or a T cell subset sorted from them (not recorded which). The chain is built from TRBV5-5 and TRBJ2-1; D assignment may be TRBD1 or TRBD2 (5 bases each). Written as DNA, the CDR3 is TGTGCCAGCAGCTGGCAGGTCCGGGGCCCCTACAATGAGCAGTTCTTC. It translates to CASSWQVRGPYNEQFF.